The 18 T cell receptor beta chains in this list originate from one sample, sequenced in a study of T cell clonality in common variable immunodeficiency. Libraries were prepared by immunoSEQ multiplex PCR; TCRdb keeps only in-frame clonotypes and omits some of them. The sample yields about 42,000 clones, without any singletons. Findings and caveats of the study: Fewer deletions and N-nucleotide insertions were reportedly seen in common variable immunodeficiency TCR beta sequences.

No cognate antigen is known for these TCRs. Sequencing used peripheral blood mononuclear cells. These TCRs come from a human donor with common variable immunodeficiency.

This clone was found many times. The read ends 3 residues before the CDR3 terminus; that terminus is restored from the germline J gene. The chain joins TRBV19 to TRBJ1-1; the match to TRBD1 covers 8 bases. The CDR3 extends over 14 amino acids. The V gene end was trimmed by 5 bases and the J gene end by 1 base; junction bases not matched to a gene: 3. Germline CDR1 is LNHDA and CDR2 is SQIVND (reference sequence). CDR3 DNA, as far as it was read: TGTGCCAGTAGTTGGGGACAGGAGAACACTGAA. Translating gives CASSWGQENTE. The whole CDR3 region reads CASSWGQENTEAFF.

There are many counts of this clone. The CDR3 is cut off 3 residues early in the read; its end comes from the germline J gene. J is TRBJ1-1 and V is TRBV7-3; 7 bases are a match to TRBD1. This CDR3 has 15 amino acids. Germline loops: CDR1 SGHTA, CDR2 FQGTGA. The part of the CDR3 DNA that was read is TGTGCCAGCAGCCTCAGCGACAGGGCGGGTTCGGAA. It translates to CASSLSDRAGSE. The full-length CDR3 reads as CASSLSDRAGSEAFF.

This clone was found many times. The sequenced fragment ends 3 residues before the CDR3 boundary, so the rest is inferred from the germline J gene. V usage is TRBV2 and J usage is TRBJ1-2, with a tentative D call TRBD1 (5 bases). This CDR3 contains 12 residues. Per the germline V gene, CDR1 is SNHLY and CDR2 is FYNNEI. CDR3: CAGRDSIEGYTF. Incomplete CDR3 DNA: TGTGCCGGGAGGGACTCTATTGAGGGC.

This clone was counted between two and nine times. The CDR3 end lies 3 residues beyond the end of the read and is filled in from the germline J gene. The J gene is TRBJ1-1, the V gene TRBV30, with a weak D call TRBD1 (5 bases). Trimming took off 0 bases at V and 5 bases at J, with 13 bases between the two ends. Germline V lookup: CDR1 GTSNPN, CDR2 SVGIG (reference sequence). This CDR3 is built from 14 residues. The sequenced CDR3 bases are TGTGCCTGGAGTGTACGGGGGAGGCGGACTGAA. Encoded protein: CAWSVRGRRTE. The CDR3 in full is CAWSVRGRRTEAFF.

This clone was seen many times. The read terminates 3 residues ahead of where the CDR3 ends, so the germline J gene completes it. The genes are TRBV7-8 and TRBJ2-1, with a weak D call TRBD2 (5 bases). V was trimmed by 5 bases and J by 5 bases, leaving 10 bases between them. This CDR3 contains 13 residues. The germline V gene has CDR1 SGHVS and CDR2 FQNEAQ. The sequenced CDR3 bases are TGTGCCAGCAGCGGTCGGACTGACAATGAG. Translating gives CASSGRTDNE. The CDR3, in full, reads CASSGRTDNEQFF.

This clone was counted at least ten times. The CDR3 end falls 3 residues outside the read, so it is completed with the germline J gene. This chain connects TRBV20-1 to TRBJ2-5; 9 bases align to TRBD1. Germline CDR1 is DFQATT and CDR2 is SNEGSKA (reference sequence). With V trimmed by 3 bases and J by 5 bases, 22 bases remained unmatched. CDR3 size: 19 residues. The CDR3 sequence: CSASFFAPTGGPNLETQYF. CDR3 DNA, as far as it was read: TGCAGTGCTAGTTTTTTCGCACCTACAGGGGGCCCAAATCTGGAGACC.

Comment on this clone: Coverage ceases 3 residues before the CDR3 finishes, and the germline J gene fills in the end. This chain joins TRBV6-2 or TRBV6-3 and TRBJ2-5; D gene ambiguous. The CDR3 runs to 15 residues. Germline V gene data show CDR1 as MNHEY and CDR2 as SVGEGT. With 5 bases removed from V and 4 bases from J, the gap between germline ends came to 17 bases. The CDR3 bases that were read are TGTGCCAGCAGTCTTCCGCGAACTTCGGGAGAGACC. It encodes CASSLPRTSGET. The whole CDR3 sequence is CASSLPRTSGETQYF.

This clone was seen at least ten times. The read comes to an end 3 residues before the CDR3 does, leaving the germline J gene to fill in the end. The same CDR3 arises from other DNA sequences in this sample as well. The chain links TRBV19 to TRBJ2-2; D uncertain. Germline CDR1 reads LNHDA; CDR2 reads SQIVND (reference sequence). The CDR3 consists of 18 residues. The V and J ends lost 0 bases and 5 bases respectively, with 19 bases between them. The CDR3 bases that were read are TGTGCCAGTAGTATAGATCTATCCAGGATTCCATCGACCGGGGAG. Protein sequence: CASSIDLSRIPSTGE. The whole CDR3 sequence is CASSIDLSRIPSTGELFF.

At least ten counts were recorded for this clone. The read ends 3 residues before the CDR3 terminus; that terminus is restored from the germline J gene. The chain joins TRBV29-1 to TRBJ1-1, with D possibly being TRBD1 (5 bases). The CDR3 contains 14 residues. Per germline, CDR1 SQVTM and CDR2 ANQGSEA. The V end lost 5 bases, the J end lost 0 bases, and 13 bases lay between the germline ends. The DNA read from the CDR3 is TGCAGCGTTACGACAGACTCCCTGAACACTGAA. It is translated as CSVTTDSLNTE. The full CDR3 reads CSVTTDSLNTEAFF.

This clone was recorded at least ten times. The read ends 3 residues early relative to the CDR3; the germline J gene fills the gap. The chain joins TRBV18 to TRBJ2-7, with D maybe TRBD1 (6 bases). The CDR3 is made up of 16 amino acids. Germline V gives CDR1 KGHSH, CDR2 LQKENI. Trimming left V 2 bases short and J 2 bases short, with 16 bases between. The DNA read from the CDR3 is TGTGCCAGCTCACCATGGCCGGGACAAAGGGCCTACGAG. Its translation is CASSPWPGQRAYE. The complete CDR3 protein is CASSPWPGQRAYEQYF.

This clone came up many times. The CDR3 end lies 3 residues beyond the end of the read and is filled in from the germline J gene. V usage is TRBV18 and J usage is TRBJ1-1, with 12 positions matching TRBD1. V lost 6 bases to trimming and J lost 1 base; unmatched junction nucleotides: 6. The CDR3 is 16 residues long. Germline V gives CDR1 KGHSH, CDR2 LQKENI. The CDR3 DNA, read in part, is TGTGCCAGCTCGGAGGGACAGGGGGCGGGGAACACTGAA. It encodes CASSEGQGAGNTE. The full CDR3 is CASSEGQGAGNTEAFF.

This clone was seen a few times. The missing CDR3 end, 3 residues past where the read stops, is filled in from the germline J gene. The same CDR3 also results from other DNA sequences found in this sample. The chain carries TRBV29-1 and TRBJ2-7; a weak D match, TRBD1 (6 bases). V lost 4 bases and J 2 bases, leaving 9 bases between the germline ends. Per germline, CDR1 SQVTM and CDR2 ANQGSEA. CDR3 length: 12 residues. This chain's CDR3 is CSVGGTPYEQYF. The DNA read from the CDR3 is TGCAGCGTTGGGGGGACACCCTACGAG.

CDR3: CASSASWTGRNTIYF. The CDR3 bases that were read are TGTGCCAGCAGCGCGAGCTGGACAGGGAGAAACACC. The V and J genes are TRBV7-9 and TRBJ1-3, with 8 bases identical to TRBD1. From the germline J gene comes the end of the CDR3, since the read stops 3 residues before it. Germline V lookup: CDR1 SEHNR, CDR2 FQNEAQ (reference sequence). With 5 bases clipped from V and 5 bases from J, the junction kept 8 bases outside the gene matches. There are 15 residues in the CDR3.

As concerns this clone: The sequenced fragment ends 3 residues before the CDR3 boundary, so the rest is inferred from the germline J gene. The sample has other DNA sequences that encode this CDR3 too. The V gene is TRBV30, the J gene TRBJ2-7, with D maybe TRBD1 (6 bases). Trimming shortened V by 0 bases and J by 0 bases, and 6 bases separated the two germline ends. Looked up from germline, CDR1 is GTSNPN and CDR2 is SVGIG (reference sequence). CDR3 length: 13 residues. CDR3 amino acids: CAWSVQGSYEQYF. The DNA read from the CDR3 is TGTGCCTGGAGTGTACAGGGCTCCTACGAG.

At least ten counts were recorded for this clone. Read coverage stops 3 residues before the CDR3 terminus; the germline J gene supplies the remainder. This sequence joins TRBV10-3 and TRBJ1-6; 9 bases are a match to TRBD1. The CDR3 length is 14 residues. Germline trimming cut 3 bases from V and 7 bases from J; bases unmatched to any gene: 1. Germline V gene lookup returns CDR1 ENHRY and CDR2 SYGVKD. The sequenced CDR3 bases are TGTGCCATCAGTGAAGGACAGGGGAATTCACCC. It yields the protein CAISEGQGNSP. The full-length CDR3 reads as CAISEGQGNSPLHF.

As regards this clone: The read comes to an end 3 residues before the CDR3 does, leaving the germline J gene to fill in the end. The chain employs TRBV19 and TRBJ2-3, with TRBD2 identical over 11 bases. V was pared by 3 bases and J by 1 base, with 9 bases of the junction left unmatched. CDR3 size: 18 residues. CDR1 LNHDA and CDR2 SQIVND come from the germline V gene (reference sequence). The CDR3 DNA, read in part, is TGTGCCAGTAGTATCGATAGCGGGAGGGCCATGGGCACAGATACG. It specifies CASSIDSGRAMGTDT. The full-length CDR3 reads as CASSIDSGRAMGTDTQYF.

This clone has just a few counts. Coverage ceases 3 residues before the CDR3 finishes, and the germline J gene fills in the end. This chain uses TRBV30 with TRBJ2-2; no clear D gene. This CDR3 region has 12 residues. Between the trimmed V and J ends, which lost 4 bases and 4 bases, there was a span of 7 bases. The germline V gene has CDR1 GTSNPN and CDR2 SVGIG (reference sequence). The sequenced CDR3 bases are TGTGCCTGGATAACGGTCACCGGGGAG. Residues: CAWITVTGE. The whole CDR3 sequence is CAWITVTGELFF.

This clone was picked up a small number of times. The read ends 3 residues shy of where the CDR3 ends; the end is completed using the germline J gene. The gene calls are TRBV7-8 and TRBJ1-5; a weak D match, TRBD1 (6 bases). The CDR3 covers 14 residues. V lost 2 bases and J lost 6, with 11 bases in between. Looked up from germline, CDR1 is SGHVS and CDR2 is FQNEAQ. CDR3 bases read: TGTGCCAGCAGCTTAATTGGGGGCGGTCAGCCC. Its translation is CASSLIGGGQP. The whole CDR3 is CASSLIGGGQPQHF.